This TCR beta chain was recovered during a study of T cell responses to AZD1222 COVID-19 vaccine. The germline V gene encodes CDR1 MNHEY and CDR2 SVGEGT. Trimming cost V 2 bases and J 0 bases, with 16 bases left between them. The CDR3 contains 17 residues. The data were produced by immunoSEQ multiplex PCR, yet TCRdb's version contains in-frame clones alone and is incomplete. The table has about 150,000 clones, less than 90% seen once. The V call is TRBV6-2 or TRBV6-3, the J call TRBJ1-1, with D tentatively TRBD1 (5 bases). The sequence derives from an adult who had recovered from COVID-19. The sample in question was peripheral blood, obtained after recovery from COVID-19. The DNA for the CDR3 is TGTGCCAGCAGTTACGAATATGGGGGAGACTTGAACACTGAAGCTTTCTTT. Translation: CASSYEYGGDLNTEAFF.